This entry concerns a single TCR beta chain. Its antigen is unknown. The CDR3 totals 14 residues. The V segment lost 7 bases and the J segment 7 bases; nucleotides outside the gene matches: 12. CDR1 is ENHRY and CDR2 is SYGVKD in the germline V gene. The sample belongs to a study of cytomegalovirus exposure and HLA in healthy donors. The study's findings and limits: In a later analysis, at a false discovery rate of 0.05, roughly 18,000 TCR beta sequences were associated with HLA alleles. Presence/absence analyses assumed roughly uniform sequencing depth across donors, which may not hold.

It was with 60 Vbeta and 13 Jbeta primers that the PCR ran. Sequenced by immunoSEQ multiplex PCR; TCRdb stores in-frame clones only, minus some. The sample includes 100,000 to 140,000 clones, approximately 79% seen only once; the top ten take about 2%. This rearrangement joins TRBV10-3 to TRBJ1-2; 7 bases are a match to TRBD1. This TCR derives from a man aged 18 to 29 in good health and CMV-seronegative. The sequenced material came from PBMCs. The CDR3: CAIKGATKSGGYTF. The CDR3 DNA reads as TGTGCCATCAAGGGGGCCACCAAATCGGGTGGCTACACCTTC.